Sequencing of this TCR beta chain was carried out in a study of metastatic and nonmetastatic thyroid tumors. Study as a whole: Repertoires from malignant and benign thyroid patients were compared across blood and tumor or nodule tissue.

Methods used by the authors: In papillary thyroid cancer, a distant-metastasis classifier was built using CDR3 differences across clinicopathological groups. TCRdb reprocessed the PCR reads via MiXCR. The V and J calls reflect TCRdb's pipeline rather than the authors' work. The table includes roughly 15,000 clones, about 23% detected once. Thyroid surgery was preceded by no treatment in any patient. The CDR3 sequence is 14 residues long. Germline assignment: CDR1 MDHEN and CDR2 SYDVKM. The V end lost 2 bases, the J end lost 0 bases, and 6 bases lay between the germline ends. In the case of this clone: The antigen is unknown.

Study-level points and caveats: The study reportedly found significantly higher TCR beta diversity in malignant thyroid tumors than benign nodules, in blood and tumor.

The TCR was taken from a male donor with papillary thyroid cancer or a benign thyroid nodule (not recorded which). Some clones in this sample may be carry-over from other donors' samples. Sequencing input: blood. The rearrangement links TRBV28 to TRBJ2-3; weak D call: TRBD2 (6 bases). CDR3 DNA: TGTGCCAGCAGTTTAGGGACTAGCACAGATACGCAGTATTTT. Translation gives CASSLGTSTDTQYF.